Presented here are 29 T cell receptor beta chains from one specimen sequenced in a study of T cells in Graves' hyperthyroidism and ophthalmopathy. It was RNA transcripts that yielded the amplified TCR beta CDR3 regions. Using the HTBI primer set, a first-round RT-PCR was run on the TCR CDR3. TCRdb reanalysed the multiplex PCR reads using MiXCR and keeps one entry per CDR3 protein. The repertoire holds over 700,000 distinct CDR3 sequences, with just over 35% as singletons. Sequencing was done on a sample of blood. These receptors were collected from a woman aged 40 to 49 with Graves' hyperthyroidism.

Only a few counts were recorded for this clonotype. This chain connects TRBV4-1 to TRBJ2-5; 7 nucleotides line up with TRBD2. The ends lost 4 bases at V and 1 base at J; junction bases unmatched: 12. Germline CDR1 is MGHRA and CDR2 is YSYEKL. The CDR3 spans 17 residues. CDR3 DNA: TGCGCCAGCAGCCTCTCGAAGGGCGGGAGCGGCCAAGAGACCCAGTACTTC. Its protein is CASSLSKGGSGQETQYF.

The CDR3 region is CASSEGVDSPLHF. The CDR3 region has the DNA TGTGCCAGCAGTGAAGGGGTAGATTCACCCCTCCACTTT. The V gene is TRBV2, the J gene TRBJ1-6; the D is unclear. V was clipped by 1 base and J by 8 bases, with 6 bases between them. Germline V lookup: CDR1 SNHLY, CDR2 FYNNEI. The CDR3 is made up of 13 amino acids.

This chain uses TRBV6-1 with TRBJ1-1; 9 positions match TRBD1. Germline V CDR1 and CDR2: MNHNS, SASEGT. V shed 7 bases and J 0 bases; nucleotides not matched to a gene: 6. This CDR3 has 15 amino acids. The CDR3 bases are TGTGCCAGCACCCGGGACAGGGTGGTGAACACTGAAGCTTTCTTT. This codes for CASTRDRVVNTEAFF.

The chain has TRBV4-2 and TRBJ2-7, with D perhaps assigned TRBD1 or TRBD2 (5 bases each). The germline gives CDR1 LGHNA, CDR2 YNFKEQ. The CDR3 runs 15 residues. The germline V and J ends were trimmed by 0 bases and 2 bases, with 11 bases remaining between them. The CDR3 spells CASSQDPGAPYEQYF. CDR3 bases: TGTGCCAGCAGCCAAGACCCCGGGGCCCCCTACGAGCAGTACTTC.

This clonotype was found a few times. This rearrangement joins TRBV20-1 to TRBJ2-2, with TRBD2 identical over 10 bases. Germline values: CDR1 DFQATT, CDR2 SNEGSKA (reference sequence). This CDR3 contains 15 residues. Losses at the gene ends were 0 bases for V and 3 bases for J; bases not matched to a gene: 1. In DNA, the CDR3 is TGCAGTGCTAGAGATCTAGCGGGAGACACCGGGGAGCTGTTTTTT. Translated: CSARDLAGDTGELFF.

This clonotype appeared many times. The chain joins TRBV7-8 to TRBJ2-7; D is ambiguous. In germline, CDR1 is SGHVS, CDR2 FQNEAQ. The CDR3 has 15 amino acids. V was shortened by 1 base and J by 4 bases, with 14 bases between the two germline ends. CDR3 DNA sequence: TGTGCCAGCAGCTTAGGGGCTGGGCTATTGTACGAGCAGTACTTC. This sequence encodes CASSLGAGLLYEQYF.

The genes are TRBV7-9 and TRBJ1-5; 10 bases line up with TRBD1. The ends lost 5 bases at V and 2 bases at J; junction bases unmatched: 9. Germline V lookup: CDR1 SEHNR, CDR2 FQNEAQ (reference sequence). CDR3 length equals 17 residues. The CDR3 is CASSPRGTGDGNQPQHF. DNA of the CDR3: TGTGCCAGCAGCCCCCGGGGGACAGGGGACGGCAATCAGCCCCAGCATTTT.

This clonotype was recorded once. One junction end disagrees with the germline gene, perhaps due to a read error. This chain links TRBV4-3 with TRBJ1-5; D unresolved. This CDR3 has 16 amino acids. CDR1 LGHNA and CDR2 YSLEER come from the germline V gene. The CDR3 sequence: CASSQDLQLPNEPQHF. The CDR3 DNA sequence: TGCGCCAGCAGCCAAGATTTACAGTTACCCAATGAGCCCCAGCATTTT.

This clonotype came up many times. The chain recombines TRBV7-8 with TRBJ2-7, with D uncertain. Germline lookup yields CDR1 SGHVS and CDR2 FQNEAQ. This CDR3 is 14 amino acids long. V was clipped by 3 bases and J by 2 bases, with 11 bases between them. CDR3 in DNA: TGTGCCAGCAGCTTCCGCCAAGGACCCTACGAGCAGTACTTC. Translating gives CASSFRQGPYEQYF.

The V gene is TRBV7-9, the J gene TRBJ2-2; D is unclear. Germline V lookup: CDR1 SEHNR, CDR2 FQNEAQ (reference sequence). This CDR3 spans 16 amino acids. V was shortened by 3 bases and J by 1 base, with 12 bases between the two germline ends. CDR3 residues: CASSLVDGMNTGELFF. In DNA, the CDR3 is TGTGCCAGCAGCTTGGTTGACGGAATGAACACCGGGGAGCTGTTTTTT.

This clonotype was detected ten times or more. The V and J genes are TRBV20-1 and TRBJ1-1; D is perhaps TRBD1 (6 bases). This CDR3 has 11 residues. The ends were cut back, 6 bases at V and 11 bases at J, with 16 bases in the middle. Germline lookup yields CDR1 DFQATT and CDR2 SNEGSKA (reference sequence). The CDR3 loop is CSAPWGGMAFF. CDR3 coding DNA: TGCAGTGCGCCCTGGGGGGGCATGGCTTTCTTT.

In this sample, this clonotype turned up a few times. The rearrangement joins TRBV6-1 to TRBJ2-5, with D perhaps matching TRBD1 or TRBD2 (5 bases each). The CDR3 covers 14 residues. Deletions cut 6 bases from V and 5 bases from J, with 16 bases between. Per germline, CDR1 MNHNS and CDR2 SASEGT. The CDR3 coding sequence is TGTGCCAGCAGACGTGGGGGATTTTCGGAGACCCAGTACTTC. Residues: CASRRGGFSETQYF.

This chain joins TRBV6-1 and TRBJ1-4; 7 positions agree with TRBD1. The CDR3 spans 14 residues. The V segment lost 6 bases and the J segment 3 bases; nucleotides outside the gene matches: 4. Germline assignment: CDR1 MNHNS and CDR2 SASEGT. The CDR3 is CASRRQGANEKLFF. The CDR3, as DNA: TGTGCCAGCAGGAGACAGGGTGCTAATGAAAAACTGTTTTTT.

This chain joins TRBV11-2 and TRBJ2-7, with TRBD2 identical over 8 bases. This CDR3 comprises 16 residues. Losses at the gene ends were 5 bases for V and 5 bases for J; bases not matched to a gene: 14. Germline-derived CDR1 and CDR2 are SGHAT and FQNNGV. CDR3 DNA: TGTGCCAGCAGCCAAGGTTCGGGGGGGCGATACAACGAGCAGTACTTC. Translated: CASSQGSGGRYNEQYF. Supplemented by reference TRBV11-2 and TRBJ2-7, the full variable domain reads EAGVAQSPRYKIIEKRQSVAFWCNPISGHATLYWYQQILGQGPKLLIQFQNNGVVDDSQLPKDRFSAERLKGVDSTLKIQPAKLEDSAVYLCASSQGSGGRYNEQYFGPGTRLTVT.

The chain recombines TRBV7-9 with TRBJ2-7, with TRBD1 identical over 8 bases. The germline CDR1 and CDR2 sequences are SEHNR and FQNEAQ (reference sequence). The CDR3 sequence is 16 residues long. V lost 5 bases and J lost 2; bases outside the gene matches: 11. CDR3: CASSLATGELPYEQYF. The CDR3 DNA sequence: TGTGCCAGCAGCCTCGCGACAGGGGAACTCCCCTACGAGCAGTACTTC.

The chain employs TRBV29-1 and TRBJ2-5; D might be TRBD2 (6 bases). With 6 bases removed from V and 9 bases from J, the gap between germline ends came to 11 bases. CDR3 length equals 10 residues. CDR1 is SQVTM, CDR2 ANQGSEA, per germline. As DNA, the CDR3 is TGCAGCGTCCCGTCGGGAGCCCAGTACTTC. Translating gives CSVPSGAQYF.

This chain uses TRBV10-3 with TRBJ2-7; D is unresolved. Trimming stripped 10 bases from V and 1 base from J, with 14 bases between. Looked up from germline, CDR1 is ENHRY and CDR2 is SYGVKD. The length of the CDR3 is 13 residues. The CDR3 region is CATTTGQSYEQYF. CDR3 DNA: TGTGCCACCACAACCGGGCAGTCCTACGAGCAGTACTTC.

The gene calls are TRBV6-6 and TRBJ1-3; D is uncertain. There are 12 residues in the CDR3. Trimming removed 7 bases at V and 4 bases at J, with 8 bases between. Germline V CDR1 and CDR2: MNHNY, SVGAGI (reference sequence). Written as DNA, the CDR3 is TGTGCCAGCACCCAAGACGGAAACACCATATATTTT. Protein: CASTQDGNTIYF.

This clonotype was recorded many times. The CDR3 nucleotides read TGCAGCGTTGAAGGTCCCTTGGAGGGTACGGTCCGCCTTGACGAGCAGTACTTC. It is translated as CSVEGPLEGTVRLDEQYF. The chain links TRBV29-1 to TRBJ2-7; weak D call: TRBD2 (6 bases). This CDR3 is 18 amino acids long. Trimming took 1 base from V and 5 from J, leaving 27 bases between them. Per germline, CDR1 SQVTM and CDR2 ANQGSEA.

The rearrangement joins TRBV10-2 to TRBJ2-5; possibly TRBD1 or TRBD2 for D (5 bases each). Looked up from germline, CDR1 is WSHSY and CDR2 is SAAADI. The CDR3 sequence is 13 residues long. V was cut by 6 bases and J by 5 bases, with 13 bases left in between. The CDR3: CASRTGPGETQYF. DNA of the CDR3: TGCGCCAGCAGGACGGGGCCGGGGGAGACCCAGTACTTC.

V gene TRBV19 combines with J gene TRBJ1-1; possible D gene TRBD1, 5 bases. Trimming left V 6 bases short and J 0 bases short, with 11 bases between. There are 14 residues in the CDR3. Per the germline V gene, CDR1 is LNHDA and CDR2 is SQIVND (reference sequence). In DNA, the CDR3 is TGTGCCAGTAGCATGGGCAGGGTGAACACTGAAGCTTTCTTT. Translation gives CASSMGRVNTEAFF.

The CDR3 is CSVEPGTRGYGGYTF. In DNA form, the CDR3 reads TGCAGCGTTGAGCCCGGGACGAGGGGCTACGGTGGCTACACCTTC. V is TRBV29-1 and J is TRBJ1-2; weak D call: TRBD1 (5 bases). Germline loops: CDR1 SQVTM, CDR2 ANQGSEA. Trimming removed 3 bases from V and 7 bases from J, with 21 bases in between. This CDR3 is 15 amino acids long.

This clonotype was detected many times. Here the CDR3 reads CASSRRTGKYEQYF. In nucleotides, the CDR3 is TGTGCCAGCAGCCGACGGACAGGGAAATACGAGCAGTACTTC. The gene calls are TRBV7-8 and TRBJ2-7; 8 bases line up with TRBD1. Trimming cost V 5 bases and J 4 bases; bases outside gene matches: 7. CDR3 length equals 14 residues. Germline assignment: CDR1 SGHVS and CDR2 FQNEAQ.

This clonotype has at least ten counts. The chain carries TRBV7-2 and TRBJ1-4; maybe TRBD1 (5 bases). The germline V and J ends were trimmed by 5 bases and 7 bases, with 14 bases remaining between them. Germline V gene lookup returns CDR1 SGHTA and CDR2 FQGNSA. This CDR3 is built from 14 residues. The CDR3 DNA follows: TGTGCCAGCAGCACCCGGGACCTTAGTGAAAAACTGTTTTTT. The encoded protein is CASSTRDLSEKLFF.

This clonotype was counted at least ten times. This chain connects TRBV12-3 or TRBV12-4 to TRBJ1-1, with 11 bases aligning to TRBD1. The CDR3 runs 14 residues. V was pared by 6 bases and J by 4 bases, with 4 bases of the junction left unmatched. The CDR3 sequence is CASSLGQGVTEAFF. The DNA of the CDR3 is TGTGCCAGCAGCTTGGGACAGGGGGTCACTGAAGCTTTCTTT.

This clonotype was counted a few times. The chain employs TRBV12-3 or TRBV12-4 and TRBJ2-7; TRBD2 is a possible D gene (5 bases). V shed 2 bases and J shed 3 bases, with 8 bases lying between them. This CDR3 comprises 13 residues. The CDR3 sequence is CASSLSGNYEQYF. The CDR3 nucleotides are TGTGCCAGCAGTTTATCGGGGAACTACGAGCAGTACTTC.

About this clonotype itself: The conserved final phenylalanine or tryptophan is absent from the CDR3, which likely points to a read error. The chain recombines TRBV5-1 with TRBJ2-5; 8 bases are shared with TRBD1. Germline lookup yields CDR1 SGHRS and CDR2 YFSETQ. V shed 4 bases and J 4 bases; nucleotides not matched to a gene: 6. The CDR3 contains 14 residues. The CDR3 DNA is TGCGCCAGCAGCCCCCCCAGGGGGCTAGAGACCCAGTACCTC. Translation: CASSPPRGLETQYL.

This clonotype was observed at least ten times. The junction shows a germline mismatch at one end, possibly a read error. The V and J genes are TRBV7-9 and TRBJ2-7; no clear D. CDR1 and CDR2 (germline): SEHNR, FQNEAQ (reference sequence). The length of the CDR3 is 11 residues. The CDR3 loop reads CASSGRIGFGF. The DNA for the CDR3 is TGTGCCAGCAGCGGTCGTATAGGGTTTGGCTTC.

Regarding this clonotype: Without the conserved terminal phenylalanine or tryptophan, this CDR3 likely stems from a read error. The V and J genes are TRBV19 and TRBJ1-1, with D possibly being TRBD1 (5 bases). V was shortened by 3 bases and J by 1 base, with 15 bases between the two germline ends. CDR3 length: 16 residues. CDR1 is LNHDA and CDR2 is SQIVND in the germline V gene (reference sequence). The DNA of the CDR3 is TGTGCCAGTAGTATGGGACCATCGATCCCGAACACTGAAGCTTTCCTT. Translated: CASSMGPSIPNTEAFL.